This section outlines one T cell receptor (beta chain) sequence together with its context. What this receptor recognizes is not known. No base qualities exist here, and no much larger clone lies one base off it. This sample was taken from a study of CD8+ T cells in alopecia areata (dated by TCRdb to the late 2010s). Study-level background: The treated patients took part in an open-label pilot trial in which moderate-to-severe alopecia areata was treated with oral tofacitinib at 5 to 10 mg twice daily. Scalp clonality was compared across normal scalp (n=4), patchy alopecia areata scalp (n=8), and alopecia totalis/universalis scalp (n=8). Amplification of TCRbeta CDR3 regions was done by immunoSEQ multiplex PCR using 35 Vbeta forward primers and 13 Jbeta reverse primers. Biopsies were taken from tofacitinib-treated patients at baseline and at 4 and 24 weeks of treatment, and a later scalp biopsy was taken in several of the tofacitinib-treated patients. The RNA source kit depended on sample type: the PAXgene miRNA kit for fixed scalp, the miRNeasy kit for PBMCs, and the RNeasy kit for mouse skin. Patients received tofacitinib for 6 to 18 months and were then followed off drug for 6 months to check for delayed response and recurrence. Human TCRbeta sequencing covered scalp tissue and sorted CD4+ and CD8+ peripheral blood T cells from patchy and totalis/universalis alopecia areata patients and healthy controls. High-throughput TCRbeta sequencing was used to examine T cell clonal expansion in alopecia areata in both the C3H/HeJ mouse model and human patients. General conclusions and limits of the study: Unlike mouse skin, which is dominated by gammadelta T cells, normal human skin has resident alphabeta T cells that are also sequenced, and this complicates analysis of the scalp TCR repertoire. Lesional scalp, especially in alopecia totalis/universalis, showed higher clonality and more expanded CD8+ clones than normal scalp, suggesting antigenic drive. TCR sequences shared between patients were less clear than in mice, possibly partly because of HLA diversity in the patient population.

Libraries were prepared through the immunoSEQ multiplex PCR assay. To provide template for TCR sequencing, every sample had RNA extracted and reverse transcribed into cDNA. First-strand cDNA was synthesized with SuperScript III using a 2:1 mix of oligo-dT and random hexamers. A synthetic immune receptor repertoire was used to gauge amplification bias, and whatever bias remained was removed computationally. Concerning the study's data processing: Raw reads were preprocessed to remove errors, and CDR3 was defined by IMGT conventions from the conserved cysteine to phenylalanine. Clonality was computed as 1 minus the Shannon entropy, with the entropy normalized by log2 of the number of productive unique TCRs. Whether scalp clones were CD4 or CD8 was inferred by matching scalp TCRbeta sequences against CD4 and CD8 repertoires sorted from blood. Entries here come from immuneACCESS through TCRdb and include only in-frame sequences with V and J called. Some clones fail to appear in such tables; in the studies checked, an unresolved V gene covers under half of the shortfall, and the cause of the remainder is unknown. V and J calls and clone size are those listed in that table; D and trimming were worked out from the DNA. The sample table shows under 300,000 clones, and roughly two thirds are seen once. More than 0.95% of the sample belongs to the ten largest clones.

Read against the paper, the sample's time point label means: baseline before oral tofacitinib. Lesional scalp punch biopsies and peripheral blood were collected from alopecia areata patients. PBMCs were isolated by density centrifugation and stained for CD3, CD4 and CD8, and CD4+ and CD8+ T cells were sorted on a FACSAria. This material consisted of CD4+ T cells sorted from blood, taken at week 0. The TCR was taken from a human donor with alopecia areata.

The DNA is as follows: TGTGCCAGTAATGGTAATAGCCCCGCTCCTAGCACAGATACGCAGTATTTT. The encoded protein is CASNGNSPAPSTDTQYF. The rearranged chain carries TRBV19 and TRBJ2-3; the D gene is unclear. From its cysteine to its phenylalanine, the CDR3 spans 17 amino acids. Just the 51-base CDR3 DNA is kept, in frame starting at base 1. Between the V and J ends, shortened by 7 bases and 0 bases respectively, the junction contains 20 bases. CDR1 is given as LNHDA and CDR2 as SQIVND, both from the germline V gene (reference sequence). The variable domain in full, with residues beyond the CDR3 obtained from the reference TRBV19 and TRBJ2-3 genes, is DGGITQSPKYLFRKEGQNVTLSCEQNLNHDAMYWYRQDPGQGLRLIYYSQIVNDFQKGDIAEGYSVSREKKESFPLTVTSAQKNPTAFYLCASNGNSPAPSTDTQYFGPGTRLTVL.